Sequencing of this T cell receptor (beta chain) was carried out in a study of blood T cell repertoires in COVID-19. Only in-frame clones appear in the TCRdb table, and some are missing; sequencing was by immunoSEQ multiplex PCR. Counted here are fewer than 400,000 clones, approximately 89% occurring once; the ten biggest clones make up about 1.7%. Germline V lookup: CDR1 MDHEN, CDR2 SYDVKM. The CDR3 is 10 residues long. The sample consisted of PBMCs or T cells enriched from blood (not recorded which). This receptor was identified in a woman aged 25-40 years who had recovered from COVID-19. The chain carries TRBV28 and TRBJ1-1, with TRBD1 matching over 8 bases. CDR3 loop: CGTDRGEAFF. In DNA form, the CDR3 reads TGTGGCACTGACAGGGGAGAAGCTTTCTTT.